Here is one TCR beta chain with its context. What it binds is not known. With a J-beta primer mix and a sample-barcoded 5' primer, a second PCR ran roughly 6 to 11 cycles. A template-switch adaptor with 12 random nucleotides tagged each cDNA molecule. A single record per CDR3 protein comes from TCRdb applying MiXCR to the 5' RACE reads. This sample has hundreds of thousands of distinct CDR3 sequences, with 25% to 30% found just once. The CDR3 is made up of 14 amino acids. The trim removed 1 base at V and 5 bases at J, leaving 3 bases unmatched. Germline V gene data show CDR1 as LGHNA and CDR2 as YNFKEQ. This entry is derived from a study of blood T cells in healthy people across ages. Study-wide points: Any conclusive comparison of naive versus antigen-experienced cells was prevented by using unsorted PBMCs.

The sample, around 10 milliliters of peripheral blood, was drawn from each donor. The chain carries TRBV4-2 and TRBJ2-3; 7 nucleotides agree with TRBD2. The clonotype comes from a woman over 75 in good health. The specimen was blood. CDR3 coding DNA: TGTGCCAGCAGCCAAGGGACGGGGGGAGATACGCAGTATTTT. It translates to CASSQGTGGDTQYF.